This record looks at one T cell receptor (beta chain) sequence and its context. Its antigen is currently unknown. The V gene's germline CDR1 is ENHRY and CDR2 SYGVKD. The CDR3 runs to 14 residues. V lost 1 base, J lost 1 base, and 6 bases lay in between. TCRdb's copy holds only in-frame clones and misses some; the assay was immunoSEQ multiplex PCR. The repertoire holds 13,000 or so clones, with about four fifths as singletons. This entry comes from a study of PD-1 blockade in classical Hodgkin lymphoma. Points from the study as a whole: The authors have not defined what causes the repertoire differences, possibly disease activity or prior therapy. As was reported, newly diagnosed patients showed lower baseline TCR diversity than healthy donors did.

Every single patient, without exception, relapsed after autologous stem cell transplantation, and brentuximab vedotin exposure varied. The receptor was derived from a human donor with classical Hodgkin lymphoma. The sequences come from peripheral blood mononuclear cells (PBMCs), collected at baseline. The chain recombines TRBV10-3 with TRBJ2-3; D remains unclear. CDR3 sequence reads: CAISEFSRTDTQYF. The CDR3 nucleotides are TGTGCCATCAGTGAGTTTAGCCGCACAGATACGCAGTATTTT.